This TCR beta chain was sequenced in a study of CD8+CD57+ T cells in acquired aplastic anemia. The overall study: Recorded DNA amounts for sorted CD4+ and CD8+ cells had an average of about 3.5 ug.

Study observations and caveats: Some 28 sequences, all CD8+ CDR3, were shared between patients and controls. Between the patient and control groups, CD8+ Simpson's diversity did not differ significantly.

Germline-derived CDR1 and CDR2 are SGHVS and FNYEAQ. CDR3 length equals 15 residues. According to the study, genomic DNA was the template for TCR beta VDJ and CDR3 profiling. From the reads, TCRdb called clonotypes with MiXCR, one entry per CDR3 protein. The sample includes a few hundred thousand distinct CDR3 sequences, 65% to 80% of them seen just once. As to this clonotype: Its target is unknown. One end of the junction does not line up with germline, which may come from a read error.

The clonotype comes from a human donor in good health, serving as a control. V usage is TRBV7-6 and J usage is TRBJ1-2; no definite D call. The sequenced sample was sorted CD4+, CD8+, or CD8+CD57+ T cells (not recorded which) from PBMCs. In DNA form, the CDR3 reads TGTGCCAGCAGCTTAGATCTACAAAATAACCATGGCTATACCTTC. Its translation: CASSLDLQNNHGYTF.